The 18 T cell receptor beta chains presented below share a single source sample, sequenced in a study of beta chain features in type 1 diabetes. The sequenced template was cDNA made from the entire isolated RNA. This table comes from immunoSEQ multiplex PCR, and its TCRdb copy is limited to in-frame clones, with some not included. The sample yields about 150,000 clones, 7% to 9.5% seen once. These TCRs are of unknown antigen specificity. Study-wide points: The study found moderately but significantly shorter TCRB CDR3s in all four CD4+ subsets of Type 1 diabetes patients.

What was sequenced was central memory CD4+ T cells from blood. The receptors stem from a woman aged 30 to 39 with type 1 diabetes.

This chain links TRBV6-5 with TRBJ1-2; D uncertain. The CDR3 has 14 amino acids. Germline V gene lookup returns CDR1 MNHEY and CDR2 SVGAGI. V was clipped by 6 bases and J by 0 bases, with 11 bases between them. This chain's CDR3 is CASSLTGTNYGYTF. The DNA of the CDR3 is TGTGCCAGCAGCCTTACGGGAACTAACTATGGCTACACCTTC.

This clone was counted a few times. The chain couples TRBV28 to TRBJ1-3; no clear D. The CDR3 runs 14 residues. Germline V CDR1 and CDR2: MDHEN, SYDVKM. Trimming took off 4 bases at V and 0 bases at J, with 7 bases between the two ends. Here the CDR3 DNA reads TGTGCCAGCAGTTCCTCAGGCTCTGGAAACACCATATATTTT. Translated: CASSSSGSGNTIYF.

This clone was seen a handful of times. The J gene is TRBJ1-2, the V gene TRBV9; no clear D. Between the trimmed V and J ends, which lost 2 bases and 3 bases, there was a span of 14 bases. The CDR3 is 15 residues long. Germline loops: CDR1 SGDLS, CDR2 YYNGEE. This CDR3 reads CASSVNSGRDYGYTF. The CDR3 DNA reads TGTGCCAGCAGCGTTAATAGTGGGCGCGACTATGGCTACACCTTC. Looking up the rest from reference TRBV9 and TRBJ1-2 gives the full variable domain: DSGVTQTPKHLITATGQRVTLRCSPRSGDLSVYWYQQSLDQGLQFLIQYYNGEERAKGNILERFSAQQFPDLHSELNLSSLELGDSALYFCASSVNSGRDYGYTFGSGTRLTVV.

In this sample, this clone turned up a few times. The chain has TRBV7-3 and TRBJ1-1; no firm D call. Per the germline V gene, CDR1 is SGHTA and CDR2 is FQGTGA. The V end lost 2 bases, the J end lost 2 bases, and 6 bases lay between the germline ends. The CDR3 length is 13 residues. This chain's CDR3 is CASSLFLNTEAFF. The CDR3 DNA follows: TGTGCCAGCAGCTTATTTCTCAACACTGAAGCTTTCTTT. Filled out from reference TRBV7-3 and TRBJ1-1, the complete variable domain reads GAGVSQTPSNKVTEKGKYVELRCDPISGHTALYWYRQSLGQGPEFLIYFQGTGAADDSGLPNDRFFAVRPEGSVSTLKIQRTERGDSAVYLCASSLFLNTEAFFGQGTRLTVV.

CDR3 sequence: CASSGQLRGINEKLFF. The CDR3 bases are TGCGCCAGCAGCGGGCAACTTAGGGGGATAAATGAAAAACTGTTTTTT. The genes are TRBV10-2 and TRBJ1-4; D might be TRBD1 (6 bases). Trimming cost V 6 bases and J 5 bases, with 19 bases left between them. This CDR3 has 16 residues. Germline CDR1 and CDR2: WSHSY and SAAADI.

This sequence joins TRBV29-1 and TRBJ1-1, with a possible D match to TRBD1 (6 bases). This CDR3 has 10 amino acids. V shed 7 bases and J shed 6 bases, with 9 bases lying between them. Germline V lookup: CDR1 SQVTM, CDR2 ANQGSEA. In DNA, the CDR3 is TGCAGCGGGGGGGGCGCTGAAGCTTTCTTT. Encoded protein: CSGGGAEAFF.

Turning to this clone: One end of the junction varies from germline; a read error may be responsible. The rearrangement joins TRBV7-9 to TRBJ2-7; 7 bases agree with TRBD2. This CDR3 has 11 residues. Germline-derived CDR1 and CDR2 are SEHNR and FQNEAQ (reference sequence). In DNA form, the CDR3 reads TGTGCCAGCAGCATTGCCGGACTAGTAGACTTC. It is translated as CASSIAGLVDF.

This chain connects TRBV5-1 to TRBJ1-5, with D maybe TRBD1 (6 bases). CDR1 SGHRS and CDR2 YFSETQ come from the germline V gene. The CDR3 is 15 amino acids. Trimming took off 3 bases at V and 4 bases at J, with 14 bases between the two ends. The CDR3 loop is CASSSQGGDNQPQHF. The CDR3, as DNA: TGCGCCAGCAGCTCGCAAGGGGGAGATAATCAGCCCCAGCATTTT.

This clone appeared a few times. The chain has TRBV9 and TRBJ2-2, with TRBD1 identical over 10 bases. J gave up 6 bases and V 5 bases, and 7 bases lay outside the gene matches. CDR3 length equals 15 residues. Germline CDR1 reads SGDLS; CDR2 reads YYNGEE. CDR3 DNA sequence: TGTGCCAGCAGGGTCTCCGGGACAGGGGCCGGGGAGCTGTTTTTT. As protein: CASRVSGTGAGELFF.

This clone was counted between two and nine times. The chain is built from TRBV9 and TRBJ2-1; D remains ambiguous. The CDR3 length is 12 residues. CDR1 and CDR2 from the germline V gene are SGDLS and YYNGEE. V lost 0 bases, J lost 5 bases, and 3 bases lay in between. The CDR3 spells CASSVADNEQFF. CDR3 sequence (DNA): TGTGCCAGCAGCGTAGCCGACAATGAGCAGTTCTTC.

This clone was counted between two and nine times. The chain links TRBV13 to TRBJ2-7, with TRBD2 as a possible D gene (6 bases). The CDR3 has 17 amino acids. Germline V gene data show CDR1 as PRHDT and CDR2 as FYEKMQ (reference sequence). V lost 5 bases and J lost 4, with 24 bases in between. The CDR3 nucleotides are TGTGCCAGCAGCCACCCCAAGGGCGGGGATAGCAAGTACGAGCAGTACTTC. It codes for CASSHPKGGDSKYEQYF. The whole variable domain, remainder taken from reference TRBV13 and TRBJ2-7, is AAGVIQSPRHLIKEKRETATLKCYPIPRHDTVYWYQQGPGQDPQFLISFYEKMQSDKGSIPDRFSAQQFSDYHSELNMSSLELGDSALYFCASSHPKGGDSKYEQYFGPGTRLTVT.

This clone has a handful of counts. The chain is built from TRBV5-4 and TRBJ2-7; 8 positions agree with TRBD2. Germline trimming cut 4 bases from V and 2 bases from J; bases unmatched to any gene: 8. Germline CDR1 and CDR2: SGHNT and YYREEE (reference sequence). The CDR3 extends over 15 amino acids. CDR3 sequence (DNA): TGTGCCAGCAGCGGGGGACTAGATTACGCCTACGAGCAGTACTTC. Translation gives CASSGGLDYAYEQYF.

The chain uses TRBV28 and TRBJ2-7; 9 bases fit TRBD1. J was trimmed by 0 bases and V by 2 bases; bases with no gene match: 2. Germline CDR1 and CDR2: MDHEN and SYDVKM. The CDR3 is 15 residues long. DNA for the CDR3: TGTGCCAGCAGTTTAGCGGGACAGGGCTCCTACGAGCAGTACTTC. It codes for CASSLAGQGSYEQYF.

In its sample, this clone was seen a few times. The chain is built from TRBV9 and TRBJ2-5; a possible D gene is TRBD1 (6 bases). The CDR3 contains 13 residues. The V end was cut by 6 bases, the J end by 1 base, with 10 bases between. Germline CDR1 and CDR2: SGDLS and YYNGEE. Here the CDR3 DNA reads TGTGCCAGCAACAGGGAACTCCAAGAGACCCAGTACTTC. Translated: CASNRELQETQYF.

The chain employs TRBV5-1 and TRBJ2-5; 12 nucleotides align to TRBD2. The length of the CDR3 is 18 residues. From germline, CDR1 is SGHRS and CDR2 YFSETQ. The J segment lost 2 bases and the V segment lost 4 bases, leaving 12 bases of the junction unmatched. The DNA of the CDR3 is TGCGCCAGCAGCCTTAGACTAGCGGGAGTCATCCCTCAAGAGACCCAGTACTTC. This gives the protein CASSLRLAGVIPQETQYF.

This clone was observed a handful of times. The chain couples TRBV19 to TRBJ2-5; possibly TRBD1 for D (6 bases). V lost 4 bases, J lost 6 bases, and 15 bases lay in between. The CDR3 length is 14 residues. Germline loops: CDR1 LNHDA, CDR2 SQIVND (reference sequence). The CDR3 sequence is CASSTAQGKKTQYF. CDR3 sequence (DNA): TGTGCCAGTAGTACCGCCCAGGGGAAAAAGACCCAGTACTTC.

V gene TRBV5-6 combines with J gene TRBJ1-1, with 8 bases that match TRBD1. Germline CDR1 reads SGHDT; CDR2 reads YYEEEE. V dropped 2 bases and J dropped 1; count of bases not matched to a gene: 13. This CDR3 is built from 18 residues. The CDR3 sequence: CASSFPYRGSPRNTEAFF. The CDR3 nucleotides are TGTGCCAGCAGCTTTCCTTACAGGGGGTCTCCCAGGAACACTGAAGCTTTCTTT.

This clone was detected a few times. CDR3 sequence: CASSPNQGAVAGTEAFF. The DNA for the CDR3 is TGTGCCAGCAGCCCCAACCAGGGGGCAGTCGCGGGTACTGAAGCTTTCTTT. The chain joins TRBV5-4 to TRBJ1-1, with 8 bases aligning to TRBD1. CDR1 SGHNT and CDR2 YYREEE come from the germline V gene (reference sequence). The CDR3 spans 17 residues. The ends lost 4 bases at V and 5 bases at J; junction bases unmatched: 16.